This T cell receptor (beta chain) was observed in a study of response to subunit inactivated influenza vaccine. Study results and caveats: A suggestion made by the authors is that each seasonal influenza vaccination recruits few new T cells.

This clonotype was counted between two and nine times. Antigen unknown. The CDR3 spans 16 residues. J gave up 5 bases and V 2 bases, and 8 bases lay outside the gene matches. Per the germline V gene, CDR1 is ENHRY and CDR2 is SYGVKD. TCRdb redid the calling of the RT-PCR reads with MiXCR, one entry per CDR3 protein. The sample holds about 500,000 distinct CDR3 sequences, 16% seen once. The chain carries TRBV10-3 and TRBJ2-3, with 9 bases aligning to TRBD2. Specimen: CD4+ T cells sorted from PBMCs, collected roughly 24 months after vaccination. The receptor was derived from a man between 50 and 75 years old who received an inactivated influenza vaccine. This CDR3 reads CAISEALAGVKDTQYF. CDR3 nucleotide sequence: TGTGCCATCAGTGAGGCTTTAGCGGGGGTAAAAGATACGCAGTATTTT.